Reported below is one T cell receptor beta chain. Its antigen remains unknown. Unique molecular identifiers were incorporated during preparation of the TCRbeta library. One entry per CDR3 protein, called by TCRdb with MiXCR from the PCR reads. Of 530,000 or so distinct CDR3 sequences in the sample, over 20% were seen once. The sample originates from a study of T-cell reconstitution after alpha-beta-depleted transplantation in children. The study's findings and limits: Newly generated T cells supplied most T-cell counts and diversity one year post-transplant. TCRbeta diversity was high at day 60 in some patients (a result of surviving recipient T cells and thymic progenitors). In patients about two months after transplant, alpha-beta T cells reportedly arose from several hundred expanded graft clones.

Germline V gene data show CDR1 as DFQATT and CDR2 as SNEGSKA (reference sequence). Trimming removed 0 bases at V and 4 bases at J, with 13 bases between. The CDR3 length is 15 residues. The material sequenced was PBMCs, taken before TCRalphabeta/CD19-depleted stem cell transplant. This receptor was identified in a boy younger than two with Wiskott-Aldrich syndrome, due to receive a stem cell transplant. The rearrangement links TRBV20-1 to TRBJ2-1, with unresolved D. CDR3 DNA sequence: TGCAGTGCTAGAGAGCAAGGGATATTTTACAATGAGCAGTTCTTC. This translates into CSAREQGIFYNEQFF.